These 5 T cell receptor beta chains were all obtained from the same sample, sequenced in a study of cytomegalovirus exposure and HLA in healthy donors. The PCR used 60 Vbeta and 13 Jbeta primers. Only in-frame clones appear in the TCRdb table, and some are missing; sequencing was by immunoSEQ multiplex PCR. The table shows 140,000 to 150,000 clones, with approximately 79% occurring only once. Source material: PBMCs. The origin of the receptors is a woman aged 40 to 50 in good health and CMV-seropositive.

This clone is a singleton in its sample. Here the CDR3 DNA reads TGTGCCAGCAGCCCCGCGGGGGGGCTCTATGGCTACACCTTC. It yields the protein CASSPAGGLYGYTF. The chain is built from TRBV11-2 and TRBJ1-2, with D possibly TRBD1 on 6 matching bases. This CDR3 spans 14 amino acids. Per germline, CDR1 SGHAT and CDR2 FQNNGV. Trimming removed 5 bases at V and 4 bases at J, with 14 bases between.

V and J are TRBV2 and TRBJ1-5, with D possibly matching TRBD1 (6 bases). There are 14 residues in the CDR3. V shed 5 bases and J shed 10 bases, with 18 bases lying between them. Germline V lookup: CDR1 SNHLY, CDR2 FYNNEI. CDR3 DNA: TGTGCCAGCAGTAGGGGCCTTCAAGGGGGTCCCCAGCATTTT. Translation: CASSRGLQGGPQHF.

The J gene is TRBJ2-5, the V gene TRBV9; TRBD2 aligns across 9 bases. V dropped 5 bases and J dropped 2; count of bases not matched to a gene: 7. The CDR3 is 15 amino acids. CDR1 SGDLS and CDR2 YYNGEE come from the germline V gene. The CDR3 DNA sequence: TGTGCCAGCAGTGACCGGGCGGGGGGGCAAGAGACCCAGTACTTC. As protein: CASSDRAGGQETQYF.

The V call is TRBV2, the J call TRBJ2-1; D uncertain. V gave up 7 bases and J gave up 3 bases, with 4 bases separating them. Germline V CDR1 and CDR2: SNHLY, FYNNEI. The CDR3 extends over 11 amino acids. The CDR3 DNA sequence: TGTGCCAGCACGGTCTACAATGAGCAGTTCTTC. Translated: CASTVYNEQFF.

J is TRBJ2-5 and V is TRBV11-1, with 7 bases lining up with TRBD2. The length of the CDR3 is 15 residues. Looked up from germline, CDR1 is SGHAT and CDR2 is FQDESV (reference sequence). The V segment lost 5 bases and the J segment 2 bases; nucleotides outside the gene matches: 8. The CDR3 is CASSLGGTLQETQYF. The CDR3 DNA follows: TGTGCCAGCAGCCTGGGAGGGACGTTACAAGAGACCCAGTACTTC.